This TCR beta chain was captured by sequencing in a study of cytomegalovirus exposure and HLA in healthy donors. Study results and caveats: An analysis done earlier found most TCR beta V segments productive about 90% or about 30% of the time. Cytomegalovirus status was reportedly diagnosed by the classifier with high sensitivity and specificity.

A word on this clone: Its cognate antigen is unknown.

In the PCR, 60 Vbeta and 13 Jbeta primers were used. Sequenced by immunoSEQ multiplex PCR; TCRdb stores in-frame clones only, minus some. The table lists around 200,000 clones, approximately 86% of them singletons, with around 0.3% in the top ten. The J segment lost 3 bases and the V segment lost 4 bases, leaving 10 bases of the junction unmatched. This CDR3 has 17 residues. The germline V gene has CDR1 SGHRS and CDR2 YFSETQ. The TCR originated in a woman aged 25 to 39 in good health and CMV-seronegative. Sample: PBMCs. J is TRBJ2-7 and V is TRBV5-1, with 13 bases matching TRBD2. The CDR3 nucleotides read TGCGCCAGCAGCCCCGGACTAGCGGGAGTCGAGTACTACGAGCAGTACTTC. It yields the protein CASSPGLAGVEYYEQYF.